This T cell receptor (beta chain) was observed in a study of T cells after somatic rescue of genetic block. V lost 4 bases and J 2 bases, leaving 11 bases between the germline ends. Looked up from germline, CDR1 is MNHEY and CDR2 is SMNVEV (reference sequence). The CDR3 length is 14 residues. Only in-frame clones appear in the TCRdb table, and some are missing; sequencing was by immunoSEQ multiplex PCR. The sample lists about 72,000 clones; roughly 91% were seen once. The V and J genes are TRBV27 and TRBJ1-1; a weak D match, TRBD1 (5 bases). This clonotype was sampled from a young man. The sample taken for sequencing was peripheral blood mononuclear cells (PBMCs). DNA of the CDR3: TGTGCCAGCAGTTCGGGGCTCCCAAACACTGAAGCTTTCTTT. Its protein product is CASSSGLPNTEAFF.